This T cell receptor beta chain was found in a study of OX40 agonist ivuxolimab in advanced cancers. Study-level findings and limits: The CD4+ and CD8+ T cells in the blood had expanded clonally by week 6 at 0.1 to 3.0 mg/kg. Fewer expanded clones were found on average in CD4+ than in CD8+ T cells.

Using immunoSEQ multiplex PCR, the repertoire was profiled, and TCRdb retains in-frame clones only, with some absent. This sample carries approximately 62,000 clones, roughly 86% of them seen once, and the ten largest clones take about 5%. Comment on this clone: Antigen unknown.

The receptor's source is an adult with an advanced solid tumor such as melanoma, head and neck, liver or kidney cancer. The sequencing used CD4+ or CD8+ T cells sorted from blood, collected in a trial of the OX40 agonist ivuxolimab.

The DNA for the CDR3 is TGTGCCAGCAGCCGCTCTAAGGATGAAGCTTTCTTT. Its protein product is CASSRSKDEAFF. The V gene is TRBV6-6, the J gene TRBJ1-1, with D unclear. Germline V gene sequence: CDR1 MNHNY, CDR2 SVGAGI (reference sequence). Trimming took 6 bases from V and 7 from J, leaving 12 bases between them. The CDR3 has 12 amino acids.